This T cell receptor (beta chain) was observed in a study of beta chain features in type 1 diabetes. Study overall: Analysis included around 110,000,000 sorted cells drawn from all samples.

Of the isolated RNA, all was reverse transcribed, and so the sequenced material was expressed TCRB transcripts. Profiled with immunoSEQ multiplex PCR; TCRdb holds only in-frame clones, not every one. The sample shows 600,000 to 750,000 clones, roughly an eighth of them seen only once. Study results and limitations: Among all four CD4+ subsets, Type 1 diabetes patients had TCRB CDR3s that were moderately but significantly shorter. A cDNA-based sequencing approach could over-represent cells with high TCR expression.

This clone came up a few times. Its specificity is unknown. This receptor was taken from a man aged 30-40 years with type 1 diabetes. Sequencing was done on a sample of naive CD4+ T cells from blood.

The CDR3 protein is CASSEAPGRNQPQHF. CDR3 nucleotides: TGTGCCAGCAGCGAAGCTCCGGGACGCAATCAGCCCCAGCATTTT. The chain employs TRBV7-2 and TRBJ1-5; TRBD1 might be the D (5 bases). Trimming left V 5 bases short and J 2 bases short, with 13 bases between. The germline V gene has CDR1 SGHTA and CDR2 FQGNSA. This CDR3 region has 15 residues.